The sequence of this T cell receptor (beta chain) was determined in a study of blood T cells in healthy people across ages. Study results and limitations: Estimates of total diversity, which came from one million sequenced T cells, were considered to be underestimates. Any conclusive comparison of naive versus antigen-experienced cells was prevented by using unsorted PBMCs.

The germline gives CDR1 LGHDT, CDR2 YNNKEL (reference sequence). Trimming cost V 0 bases and J 4 bases, with 7 bases left between them. The CDR3 length is 14 residues. With a J-beta primer mix and a sample-barcoded 5' primer, a second PCR ran about 6 to 11 cycles. MiXCR was run by TCRdb on the 5' RACE reads, yielding one entry per CDR3 protein. The data contain 550,000 to 650,000 distinct CDR3 sequences, about 27% of them seen just once; the ten biggest clones take up about 3.9%. In its sample, this clonotype was seen a few times. Its cognate antigen is unknown. These same records also appear under a second study, on T cells of mothers and their children. Per that study: The study obtained over 9.5 million TCR beta CDR3 reads per mother and some 3 million per child.

This sequence originates from a boy between 2 and 10 years old in good health. The rearrangement uses TRBV3-1 and TRBJ2-1, with a possible D match to TRBD1 (6 bases). Sequenced input: blood. The CDR3 DNA reads as TGTGCCAGCAGCCAAGAAGGGGGATACAATGAGCAGTTCTTC. Translated, it gives CASSQEGGYNEQFF.